What follows is one TCR beta chain and its context. The antigen remains unidentified. This sample stems from a study of brain T cells in children with intractable seizures. Sequencing was limited to surgery cases with top T cell transcript signatures in brain tissue. Using immunoSEQ multiplex PCR, the repertoire was profiled, and TCRdb retains in-frame clones only, with some absent. The sample consists of roughly 110,000 clones, around 94% of them appearing once. Findings and caveats of the study: HCMV serostatus was not known, and viral specificity came from CDR3 similarity only. Pre- and post-surgery blood differed in depth, so pre-surgery absences may be undersampling.

V shed 6 bases, J shed 4 bases, and the junction held 18 bases outside the gene matches. This CDR3 has 19 residues. Germline assignment: CDR1 MDHEN and CDR2 SYDVKM. The V and J genes are TRBV28 and TRBJ2-3, with TRBD2 identical over 11 bases. The TCR originated in a boy in the first two years of life with hemimegalencephaly and intractable seizures. The sequences come from peripheral blood, collected at surgery. The CDR3 DNA reads TGTGCCAGCAGCTCGTTATCTAGCGGGAGGAGGTTGGGGCCAGATACGCAGTATTTT. As protein: CASSSLSSGRRLGPDTQYF.